The source of this TCR beta chain is a study of blood T cell repertoires in COVID-19. The germline V gene encodes CDR1 MNHNS and CDR2 SASEGT. Trimming removed 2 bases from V and 5 bases from J; junction bases left unmatched: 22. The CDR3 sequence is 20 residues long. Produced via immunoSEQ multiplex PCR; TCRdb's table is partial and in-frame only. Among about 300,000 clones listed, more than 70% were seen once. The chain couples TRBV6-1 to TRBJ2-5; 8 bases agree with TRBD1. The sequence was obtained from a man younger than 30 who had recovered from COVID-19. Sequencing used peripheral blood. The CDR3 reads CASSELVSQGALIVGETQYF. In nucleotides, the CDR3 is TGTGCCAGCAGTGAATTGGTATCGCAGGGGGCATTAATTGTTGGCGAGACCCAGTACTTC.